This is a list of T cell receptor beta chains from one sample in a study of CD8 T cells in Susac syndrome. TCRdb redid the calling of the immunoSEQ multiplex PCR reads with MiXCR, one entry per CDR3 protein. The sample lists about 240,000 distinct CDR3 sequences, around 96% occurring once. Sample: CD4+ T cells from PBMCs. Source of these receptors: a human donor with Susac syndrome. Each CDR3 is given with its conserved first and last residue. D genes are given only for firm matches. Some rows have no size entry. The others give once, few or many, or a class for an expanded clone.

J,V,D,size,CDR3,DNA
TRBJ1-5,TRBV30,TRBD1,NA,CAWSVGTVSYQPQHF,TGTGCCTGGAGTGTAGGGACAGTAAGTTATCAGCCCCAGCATTTT
TRBJ1-1,TRBV12-3/TRBV12-4,NA,NA,CASSPSTANTEAFF,TGTGCCAGCAGTCCAAGCACAGCGAACACTGAAGCTTTCTTT
TRBJ2-7,TRBV29-1,TRBD2,NA,CSVVRREGQYF,TGCAGCGTTGTACGGCGGGAGGGCCAGTACTTC
TRBJ2-7,TRBV7-9,TRBD1,NA,CASSSVGLTGDREQYF,TGTGCCAGCAGCTCAGTAGGCCTTACAGGGGACCGCGAGCAGTACTTC
TRBJ2-7,TRBV7-3,NA,NA,CASSLNAGFSYEQYF,TGTGCCAGCAGCTTAAATGCGGGCTTCTCCTACGAGCAGTACTTC
TRBJ1-2,TRBV3-1,NA,NA,CASSQDNPSGYTF,TGTGCCAGCAGCCAAGATAACCCCTCTGGCTACACCTTC
TRBJ2-3,TRBV11-3,NA,NA,CASSLEGTFGTQYF,TGTGCCAGCAGCTTAGAGGGGACCTTTGGTACGCAGTATTTT
TRBJ2-1,TRBV27,TRBD1,NA,CASSLALGTGSYNEQFF,TGTGCCAGCAGTCTAGCCCTAGGGACAGGCTCCTACAATGAGCAGTTCTTC
TRBJ2-5,TRBV7-2,NA,NA,CASSPERKETQYF,TGTGCCAGCAGCCCCGAGAGAAAAGAGACCCAGTACTTC
TRBJ2-5,TRBV6-5,TRBD1,NA,CASSYWAGGETQYF,TGTGCCAGCAGTTACTGGGCAGGGGGAGAGACCCAGTACTTC
TRBJ2-1,TRBV14,TRBD1,once,CASSRGTGSYNEQFF,TGTGCCAGCAGCCGCGGGACAGGGTCGTACAATGAGCAGTTCTTC
TRBJ2-7,TRBV2,TRBD2,NA,CASSPRVGLASLEQYF,TGTGCCAGCAGCCCGCGGGTGGGACTAGCGAGTCTCGAGCAGTACTTC
TRBJ2-1,TRBV7-3,NA,NA,CASSSGIEQFF,TGTGCCAGCAGCTCGGGTATTGAGCAGTTCTTC
TRBJ2-5,TRBV20-1,TRBD2,NA,CSASTGTSGETQYF,TGCAGTGCCTCCACCGGGACTAGCGGAGAGACCCAGTACTTC
TRBJ2-1,TRBV6-5,TRBD2,NA,CASSYPTSGSYNEQFF,TGTGCCAGCAGTTACCCGACTAGCGGTTCCTACAATGAGCAGTTCTTC
TRBJ2-2,TRBV3-1,NA,NA,CASSLVQGHTGELFF,TGTGCCAGCAGCCTCGTTCAGGGGCACACCGGGGAGCTGTTTTTT
TRBJ2-3,TRBV7-3,TRBD2,NA,CASSSARKTSKGADTQYF,TGTGCCAGCAGCTCAGCACGAAAGACTAGCAAGGGAGCAGATACGCAGTATTTT
TRBJ1-2,TRBV29-1,NA,NA,CSVESHGTQRGYGYTF,TGCAGCGTTGAATCCCACGGCACCCAAAGGGGCTATGGCTACACCTTC
TRBJ2-1,TRBV6-6,NA,NA,CASTYFDSDEQFF,TGTGCCAGCACCTACTTTGACTCAGATGAGCAGTTCTTC
TRBJ2-3,TRBV14,NA,NA,CASSLDRRGIDTQYF,TGTGCCAGCAGCCTTGATCGGAGAGGGATAGATACGCAGTATTTT
TRBJ1-1,TRBV29-1,NA,NA,CSVSGLLNTEAFF,TGCAGCGTTTCGGGACTCTTGAACACTGAAGCTTTCTTT
TRBJ2-2,TRBV30,NA,NA,CAWNRSPYTGELFF,TGTGCCTGGAACCGTTCCCCCTACACCGGGGAGCTGTTTTTT
TRBJ2-7,TRBV7-6,NA,NA,CASSTSPGISYEQYF,TGTGCCAGCAGCACATCACCGGGAATCTCCTACGAGCAGTACTTC
TRBJ2-2,TRBV7-6,NA,NA,CASSSSTWGSWELFF,TGTGCCAGCAGCTCAAGCACATGGGGCTCTTGGGAGCTGTTTTTT
TRBJ2-1,TRBV20-1,NA,NA,CSAPEDYNEQFF,TGCAGTGCTCCAGAAGATTACAATGAGCAGTTCTTC
TRBJ2-5,TRBV27,NA,once,CASSLGPAQETQYF,TGTGCCAGCAGTCTGGGACCCGCCCAGGAGACCCAGTACTTC
TRBJ2-7,TRBV4-1,TRBD2,NA,CASSLSSGRRFDEQYF,TGCGCCAGCAGCCTTTCTAGCGGGAGGAGGTTCGACGAGCAGTACTTC
TRBJ2-7,TRBV30,TRBD1,NA,CAWSVTGSTYEQYF,TGTGCCTGGAGTGTGACAGGGTCCACCTACGAGCAGTACTTC
TRBJ2-5,TRBV30,NA,NA,CAWSEGGRRPQYF,TGTGCCTGGAGTGAAGGAGGGCGTAGACCCCAGTACTTC
TRBJ1-5,TRBV28,NA,NA,CASSLSLGPQHF,TGTGCCAGCAGTTTATCCCTGGGACCCCAGCATTTT
TRBJ2-2,TRBV4-1,TRBD2,NA,CASSQDREAGEHYAGELFF,TGCGCCAGCAGCCAAGATCGAGAAGCGGGAGAGCATTACGCCGGGGAGCTGTTTTTT
TRBJ2-2,TRBV9,NA,once,CASSVTGTPNTGELFF,TGTGCCAGCAGCGTGACCGGGACTCCGAACACCGGGGAGCTGTTTTTT
TRBJ2-1,TRBV29-1,TRBD2,once,CSVGNSGTNEQFF,TGCAGCGTTGGAAATAGCGGGACCAATGAGCAGTTCTTC
TRBJ2-1,TRBV19,NA,NA,CASSISTDHARMFF,TGTGCCAGCAGTATTTCCACTGATCACGCTAGGATGTTCTTC
TRBJ2-6,TRBV4-1,NA,NA,CASSQEVLTGANVLTF,TGCGCCAGCAGCCAAGAGGTACTAACTGGGGCCAACGTCCTGACTTTC
TRBJ2-3,TRBV5-1,TRBD2,NA,CASTGLALQDTDTQYF,TGCGCCAGCACAGGACTAGCACTTCAAGACACAGATACGCAGTATTTT
TRBJ2-5,TRBV12-3/TRBV12-4,TRBD1,NA,CASSPGQVVFSQYF,TGTGCCAGCAGTCCCGGACAGGTCGTGTTCAGCCAGTACTTC
TRBJ1-1,TRBV5-1,NA,NA,CASSLASILNTEAFF,TGCGCCAGCAGCTTGGCCTCAATATTGAACACTGAAGCTTTCTTT
TRBJ2-1,TRBV14,NA,NA,CASSQGGKPREQFF,TGTGCCAGCAGCCAAGGTGGGAAACCTAGGGAGCAGTTCTTC
TRBJ2-5,TRBV19,NA,NA,CASSMVPGLETQYF,TGTGCCAGTAGTATGGTCCCGGGACTAGAGACCCAGTACTTC
TRBJ2-7,TRBV19,NA,NA,CASSILAGYEQYF,TGTGCCAGTAGTATCCTAGCTGGGTACGAGCAGTACTTC
TRBJ2-7,TRBV25-1,TRBD2,NA,CASSESSGRSYEQYF,TGTGCCAGCAGTGAATCTAGCGGGAGGTCCTACGAGCAGTACTTC
TRBJ2-1,TRBV25-1,NA,NA,CASSGWKEGYNEQFF,TGTGCCAGCAGTGGTTGGAAGGAGGGGTACAATGAGCAGTTCTTC
TRBJ2-3,TRBV7-7,TRBD2,once,CASSLARGAGGTDTQYF,TGTGCTAGCAGCTTAGCACGGGGAGCGGGAGGCACAGATACGCAGTATTTT
TRBJ2-2,TRBV7-6,NA,NA,CASSLVSQGSTGELFF,TGTGCCAGCAGCTTAGTTTCCCAGGGATCCACCGGGGAGCTGTTTTTT
TRBJ1-1,TRBV12-3/TRBV12-4,NA,NA,CASSFKEAFF,TGTGCCAGCAGTTTTAAAGAAGCTTTCTTT
TRBJ2-1,TRBV11-3,TRBD2,NA,CASSLVLAGPYNEQFF,TGTGCCAGCAGCTTAGTCCTAGCGGGACCTTACAATGAGCAGTTCTTC
TRBJ2-5,TRBV9,NA,NA,CASSVGYQETQYF,TGTGCCAGCAGCGTAGGGTACCAAGAGACCCAGTACTTC
TRBJ1-3,TRBV28,TRBD1,NA,CASRGLDRSGNTIYF,TGTGCCAGCAGGGGCTTGGACAGGTCCGGAAACACCATATATTTT
TRBJ1-2,TRBV30,TRBD1,NA,CAWTMAILRDRAGYTF,TGTGCCTGGACCATGGCTATCCTACGAGACAGGGCTGGCTACACCTTC
TRBJ2-7,TRBV7-2,TRBD2,NA,CASSFELAGVYEQYF,TGTGCCAGCAGCTTTGAACTAGCGGGAGTCTACGAGCAGTACTTC
TRBJ2-3,TRBV9,NA,NA,CASSVVPRATDTQYF,TGTGCCAGCAGCGTAGTTCCTCGGGCCACAGATACGCAGTATTTT
TRBJ2-3,TRBV9,NA,NA,CASSIRPRHEDTQYF,TGTGCCAGCAGCATCAGACCGAGACATGAAGATACGCAGTATTTT
TRBJ1-1,TRBV13,NA,NA,CASSPSVLSLNTEAFF,TGTGCCAGCAGCCCGTCCGTTCTCTCCTTGAACACTGAAGCTTTCTTT
TRBJ2-1,TRBV4-1,NA,NA,CASSQESLGFGEQFF,TGCGCCAGCAGCCAAGAATCTTTAGGGTTCGGTGAGCAGTTCTTC
TRBJ1-1,TRBV30,NA,NA,CAWSVRVVSKNTEAFF,TGTGCCTGGAGTGTACGGGTGGTTTCGAAGAACACTGAAGCTTTCTTT
TRBJ1-1,TRBV15,NA,NA,CATSRAGTLGTEAFF,TGTGCCACCAGCAGAGCTGGGACGCTGGGCACTGAAGCTTTCTTT
TRBJ2-7,TRBV11-2,NA,NA,CASSLAPSDYEQYF,TGTGCCAGCAGCTTAGCTCCGTCAGACTACGAGCAGTACTTC